One and the same sample provided the 27 T cell receptor beta chains below, sequenced in a study of preoperative IRX-2 immunotherapy in early breast cancer (dated by TCRdb to the late 2010s). To prepare the library, the immunoSEQ multiplex PCR assay was applied. Sourced from immuneACCESS, this table was stored by TCRdb with only in-frame sequences that have V and J called. A share of the clones is absent; for the studies checked, an unresolved V gene accounts for under half, and the remainder has no known explanation. The sample table lists about 23,000 clones, 85% to 90% of them with a count of one. The top ten hold roughly 8.9% of the sample. Interpreted using the paper, the treatment or condition label stands for: preoperative locoregional IRX-2 cytokine immunotherapy. The material sequenced was tumor tissue, taken after IRX-2 immunotherapy. All receptors come from a human donor with breast cancer.

The chain combines TRBV2 with TRBJ1-1; the D gene is possibly TRBD1 (6 bases). V gave up 7 bases and J gave up 1 base, with 13 bases separating them. Germline V gene sequence: CDR1 SNHLY, CDR2 FYNNEI. The CDR3 is 14 residues long. In DNA, the CDR3 is TGTGCCAGCATCGAGACACAGGGGAACACTGAAGCTTTCTTT. This translates into CASIETQGNTEAFF.

The rearrangement links TRBV11-2 to TRBJ2-5; tentatively, D is TRBD1 (5 bases). Germline V gene sequence: CDR1 SGHAT, CDR2 FQNNGV. The CDR3 has 13 amino acids. V was pared by 3 bases and J by 5 bases, with 10 bases between. DNA for the CDR3: TGTGCCAGCAGCTTCGACAGATCCGAGACCCAGTACTTC. Its translation is CASSFDRSETQYF.

To note about this clone: Other DNA sequences in the sample encode the same CDR3. The DNA for the CDR3 is TGTGCCAGCAGCGAACAGGGGAATGAGCAGTTCTTC. Protein: CASSEQGNEQFF. This chain links TRBV25-1 with TRBJ2-1; 7 bases are a match to TRBD1. V shed 6 bases and J 7 bases; nucleotides not matched to a gene: 3. The CDR3 length is 12 residues. Germline assignment: CDR1 MGHDK and CDR2 SYGVNS.

This chain connects TRBV19 to TRBJ1-5; no definite D call. CDR1 and CDR2 (germline): LNHDA, SQIVND (reference sequence). This CDR3 comprises 14 residues. The V end lost 4 bases, the J end lost 7 bases, and 14 bases lay between the germline ends. CDR3 loop: CASSRSGGWQPQHF. The CDR3 bases are TGTGCCAGTAGTAGGTCTGGCGGGTGGCAGCCCCAGCATTTT.

The chain combines TRBV6-5 with TRBJ2-3, with a weak D call TRBD2 (6 bases). The CDR3 sequence is 16 residues long. Germline V gives CDR1 MNHEY, CDR2 SVGAGI. The V end was cut by 0 bases, the J end by 6 bases, with 16 bases between. CDR3: CASSYSRETYGDTQYF. The DNA for the CDR3 is TGTGCCAGCAGTTACTCCCGGGAGACCTATGGGGATACGCAGTATTTT.

The V and J genes are TRBV4-3 and TRBJ1-1; maybe TRBD1 (5 bases). Between the trimmed V and J ends, which lost 4 bases and 4 bases, there was a span of 10 bases. This CDR3 region has 13 residues. Looked up from germline, CDR1 is LGHNA and CDR2 is YSLEER. CDR3 sequence: CASSRGGFTEAFF. DNA of the CDR3: TGCGCCAGCAGCCGTGGGGGGTTCACTGAAGCTTTCTTT.

This rearrangement joins TRBV5-6 to TRBJ2-4; D might be TRBD1 or TRBD2, each matching 6 bases. The CDR3 length is 15 residues. Germline CDR1 reads SGHDT; CDR2 reads YYEEEE. V gave up 4 bases and J gave up 7 bases, with 18 bases separating them. The CDR3 sequence is CASSLPGAAGNIQYF. The DNA for the CDR3 is TGTGCCAGCAGCCTCCCGGGGGCCGCCGGGAACATTCAGTACTTC.

This chain uses TRBV6-5 with TRBJ2-7; possibly TRBD1 for D (5 bases). Trimming took off 7 bases at V and 4 bases at J, with 14 bases between the two ends. From germline, CDR1 is MNHEY and CDR2 SVGAGI. This CDR3 comprises 13 residues. The CDR3 DNA sequence: TGTGCCAGCACCCAAACGCAGGGTTACGAGCAGTACTTC. Encoded protein: CASTQTQGYEQYF.

This clone has only one observation. The rearrangement joins TRBV30 to TRBJ1-2, with D unresolved. V was cut by 0 bases and J by 1 base, with 6 bases left in between. This CDR3 is 13 amino acids long. Germline values: CDR1 GTSNPN, CDR2 SVGIG (reference sequence). Here the CDR3 reads CAWSVAVNYGYTF. The CDR3 DNA follows: TGTGCCTGGAGTGTAGCAGTTAACTATGGCTACACCTTC.

The chain carries TRBV19 and TRBJ1-2, with a weak D call TRBD1 (6 bases). Deletions cut 5 bases from V and 5 bases from J, with 21 bases between. Per the germline V gene, CDR1 is LNHDA and CDR2 is SQIVND (reference sequence). This CDR3 comprises 16 residues. The CDR3 is CASSFHTRGFRYGYTF. The CDR3 coding sequence is TGTGCCAGTAGTTTCCACACCAGGGGATTTCGGTATGGCTACACCTTC.

This clone was seen more than once but under ten times. V usage is TRBV6-4 and J usage is TRBJ1-5, with D unclear. In germline, CDR1 is MRHNA, CDR2 SNTAGT. V was cut by 2 bases and J by 0 bases, with 5 bases left in between. CDR3 length: 14 amino acids. In nucleotides, the CDR3 is TGTGCCAGCAGTGACAGATATAGCAATCAGCCCCAGCATTTT. This encodes CASSDRYSNQPQHF.

The chain joins TRBV27 to TRBJ1-4; 11 bases match TRBD1. The CDR3 runs to 13 residues. V shed 9 bases and J 8 bases; nucleotides not matched to a gene: 5. CDR1 MNHEY and CDR2 SMNVEV come from the germline V gene (reference sequence). As DNA, the CDR3 is TGTGCCAGTTCCCGGGACAGGGGGGAAAAACTGTTTTTT. This gives the protein CASSRDRGEKLFF.

V is TRBV11-3 and J is TRBJ2-2, with 7 bases lining up with TRBD1. Germline V CDR1 and CDR2: SGHNT, YENEEA. This CDR3 region has 13 residues. With V trimmed by 8 bases and J by 5 bases, 5 bases remained unmatched. CDR3 sequence (DNA): TGTGCCAGCGCACAGGGGAGTACCGGGGAGCTGTTTTTT. It yields the protein CASAQGSTGELFF.

This clone was seen once. V gene TRBV28 combines with J gene TRBJ1-5; D not certain. Germline CDR1 is MDHEN and CDR2 is SYDVKM. The CDR3 consists of 14 residues. Trimming took 3 bases from V and 1 from J, leaving 7 bases between them. The CDR3 sequence: CASSLGGSNQPQHF. The CDR3 nucleotides read TGTGCCAGCAGTTTGGGAGGGAGCAATCAGCCCCAGCATTTT.

V gene TRBV19 combines with J gene TRBJ2-5, with D unresolved. The CDR3 is made up of 13 amino acids. Trimming took 5 bases from V and 5 from J, leaving 12 bases between them. The germline V gene encodes CDR1 LNHDA and CDR2 SQIVND (reference sequence). CDR3 nucleotide sequence: TGTGCCAGTAGTCCCCTGCTTCGGGAGACCCAGTACTTC. Encoded protein: CASSPLLRETQYF.

The chain uses TRBV6-9 and TRBJ2-3; 9 positions match TRBD2. CDR3 length: 15 residues. The J segment lost 0 bases and the V segment lost 4 bases, leaving 2 bases of the junction unmatched. Looked up from germline, CDR1 is MNHGY and CDR2 is SVAAGI. In nucleotides, the CDR3 is TGTGCCAGCAGTTCTCTAGCGGGGAGCACAGATACGCAGTATTTT. The encoded protein is CASSSLAGSTDTQYF.

J is TRBJ2-6 and V is TRBV4-3; D unclear. The germline V gene encodes CDR1 LGHNA and CDR2 YSLEER. The CDR3 sequence is 18 residues long. V was pared by 0 bases and J by 6 bases, with 18 bases between. CDR3 residues: CASSQDWVTVLVANVLTF. The CDR3 DNA sequence: TGCGCCAGCAGCCAAGACTGGGTAACCGTTTTAGTGGCCAACGTCCTGACTTTC.

CDR3 sequence (DNA): TGTGCCAGCAGTGGTAGCAGCTACGAGCAGTACTTC. Its translation: CASSGSSYEQYF. This sequence joins TRBV2 and TRBJ2-7; no definite D call. Between the trimmed V and J ends, which lost 4 bases and 3 bases, there was a span of 7 bases. The V gene's germline CDR1 is SNHLY and CDR2 FYNNEI. The CDR3 is made up of 12 amino acids.

This clone was recorded once. The rearrangement uses TRBV14 and TRBJ2-2, with D hard to call. V lost 0 bases and J 5 bases, leaving 7 bases between the germline ends. The CDR3 runs 14 residues. From germline, CDR1 is SGHDN and CDR2 FVKESK. The CDR3 here is CASSQDLGTGELFF. The CDR3 DNA reads as TGTGCCAGCAGCCAAGATTTGGGAACCGGGGAGCTGTTTTTT.

This clone was found once. This chain connects TRBV7-2 to TRBJ1-3, with D unresolved. The CDR3 extends over 13 amino acids. Germline V gives CDR1 SGHTA, CDR2 FQGNSA. Trimming took 5 bases from V and 3 from J, leaving 8 bases between them. CDR3 DNA sequence: TGTGCCAGCAGCCCGGGGATTGGAAACACCATATATTTT. Protein sequence: CASSPGIGNTIYF.

This chain connects TRBV10-3 to TRBJ2-2; possible D gene TRBD2, 7 bases. The CDR3 contains 17 residues. Germline CDR1 is ENHRY and CDR2 is SYGVKD. With 0 bases removed from V and 4 bases from J, the gap between germline ends came to 15 bases. In DNA form, the CDR3 reads TGTGCCATCAGTGAGTCCGGGGGGCGCTTAATCACCGGGGAGCTGTTTTTT. Its protein is CAISESGGRLITGELFF.

The chain recombines TRBV5-4 with TRBJ2-7; TRBD1 matches at 7 bases. This CDR3 is 14 amino acids long. CDR1 is SGHNT and CDR2 is YYREEE in the germline V gene (reference sequence). V dropped 4 bases and J dropped 3; count of bases not matched to a gene: 7. CDR3 bases: TGTGCCAGCAGCAGGGACAGAACTGTCTACGAGCAGTACTTC. It is translated as CASSRDRTVYEQYF.

This chain links TRBV5-1 with TRBJ1-4; D is unclear. CDR3 length: 15 residues. The ends were cut back, 1 base at V and 2 bases at J, with 9 bases in the middle. The germline gives CDR1 SGHRS, CDR2 YFSETQ. The CDR3 DNA follows: TGCGCCAGCAGCTTGATGGAAGGGACTAATGAAAAACTGTTTTTT. Protein sequence: CASSLMEGTNEKLFF.

The rearrangement uses TRBV27 and TRBJ2-2; 10 nucleotides match TRBD1. Per germline, CDR1 MNHEY and CDR2 SMNVEV (reference sequence). V trimming: 5 bases; J trimming: 3 bases; junction bases outside the gene matches: 3. The CDR3 is made up of 15 amino acids. The CDR3 bases are TGTGCCAGCAGTCCGGGACAGGGGTACACCGGGGAGCTGTTTTTT. Protein sequence: CASSPGQGYTGELFF.

The gene calls are TRBV6-5 and TRBJ2-7; perhaps D is TRBD1 or TRBD2 (7 bases each). V was shortened by 5 bases and J by 7 bases, with 18 bases between the two germline ends. This CDR3 is built from 14 residues. Germline-derived CDR1 and CDR2 are MNHEY and SVGAGI. CDR3 in amino acids: CASSGRQGGREQYF. The CDR3 coding sequence is TGTGCCAGCAGTGGCCGACAGGGAGGGCGTGAGCAGTACTTC.

The chain employs TRBV9 and TRBJ2-1; 8 nucleotides agree with TRBD2. The CDR3 covers 15 residues. V was pared by 4 bases and J by 5 bases, with 8 bases of the junction left unmatched. The V gene's germline CDR1 is SGDLS and CDR2 YYNGEE. The CDR3 sequence is CASSLSGVAHNEQFF. CDR3 DNA sequence: TGTGCCAGCAGCCTTAGCGGGGTAGCCCACAATGAGCAGTTCTTC.

The J gene is TRBJ2-7, the V gene TRBV5-4; D not certain. The germline V gene encodes CDR1 SGHNT and CDR2 YYREEE (reference sequence). Trimming cost V 3 bases and J 0 bases, with 7 bases left between them. The CDR3 consists of 13 residues. The CDR3: CASSSEASYEQYF. CDR3 DNA sequence: TGTGCCAGCAGCTCGGAAGCCTCCTACGAGCAGTACTTC.